The 15 T cell receptor beta chains listed next were all sequenced from one sample in a study of blood T cell repertoires in COVID-19. The assay was immunoSEQ multiplex PCR, and TCRdb's table has in-frame clones only and misses some. The table lists around 150,000 clones, 87% of them singletons. Source material: peripheral blood. The origin of the receptors is a man aged 50 to 60 with active COVID-19.

The chain combines TRBV7-2 with TRBJ2-7; 8 positions match TRBD2. The J segment lost 0 bases and the V segment lost 2 bases, leaving 0 bases of the junction unmatched. Germline V lookup: CDR1 SGHTA, CDR2 FQGNSA. CDR3 length: 14 amino acids. The CDR3 spells CASSLTSGSYEQYF. The DNA for the CDR3 is TGTGCCAGCAGCTTAACTAGCGGCTCCTACGAGCAGTACTTC. The variable domain in full, with the rest retrieved from reference TRBV7-2 and TRBJ2-7, is GAGVSQSPSNKVTEKGKDVELRCDPISGHTALYWYRQSLGQGLEFLIYFQGNSAPDKSGLPSDRFSAERTGGSVSTLTIQRTQQEDSAVYLCASSLTSGSYEQYFGPGTRLTVT.

The J gene is TRBJ2-2, the V gene TRBV27; D is unclear. The CDR3 is made up of 16 amino acids. The ends were cut back, 3 bases at V and 4 bases at J, with 15 bases in the middle. Germline assignment: CDR1 MNHEY and CDR2 SMNVEV (reference sequence). The CDR3 reads CASSFILFGSTGELFF. CDR3 nucleotides: TGTGCCAGCAGTTTTATATTATTTGGTAGCACCGGGGAGCTGTTTTTT.

This chain uses TRBV6-5 with TRBJ2-7, with D possibly being TRBD2 (5 bases). Trimming left V 10 bases short and J 3 bases short, with 16 bases between. This CDR3 contains 13 residues. The germline gives CDR1 MNHEY, CDR2 SVGAGI. The CDR3: CATARGSFYEQYF. The CDR3 DNA sequence: TGTGCCACCGCTCGGGGAAGTTTCTACGAGCAGTACTTC.

This clone has only a few counts. The CDR3 DNA is TGTGCCACCAGCGATAGGGCGGGCCGGGAGCAGTTCTTC. The encoded protein is CATSDRAGREQFF. The chain recombines TRBV24-1 with TRBJ2-1, with D possibly matching TRBD2 (5 bases). V was shortened by 7 bases and J by 10 bases, with 16 bases between the two germline ends. CDR1 and CDR2 from the germline V gene are KGHDR and SFDVKD. The CDR3 runs to 13 residues.

The chain has TRBV6-5 and TRBJ1-5, with D hard to call. V was cut by 7 bases and J by 4 bases, with 8 bases left in between. Germline CDR1 is MNHEY and CDR2 is SVGAGI. The CDR3 contains 12 residues. CDR3 residues: CASISSNQPQHF. The CDR3 coding sequence is TGTGCCAGCATCTCCTCGAATCAGCCCCAGCATTTT.

The genes are TRBV6-1 and TRBJ2-1; 10 positions agree with TRBD2. Trimming cost V 1 base and J 13 bases; bases outside gene matches: 7. Looked up from germline, CDR1 is MNHNS and CDR2 is SASEGT. The CDR3 runs to 14 residues. The CDR3 coding sequence is TGTGCCAGCAGTGAAGTTAATAGCGGGGGGTCTCAGTTCTTC. Amino acids: CASSEVNSGGSQFF.

This clone turned up a few times. CDR3: CASSQGYTEAFF. Written as DNA, the CDR3 is TGTGCCAGCAGTCAGGGGTACACTGAAGCTTTCTTT. The chain is built from TRBV28 and TRBJ1-1, with D perhaps matching TRBD1 (6 bases). Germline lookup yields CDR1 MDHEN and CDR2 SYDVKM. The CDR3 sequence is 12 residues long. V lost 5 bases to trimming and J lost 3 bases, with 7 bases between them.

The V call is TRBV11-2, the J call TRBJ2-1; D is perhaps TRBD2 (6 bases). Per germline, CDR1 SGHAT and CDR2 FQNNGV. Trimming removed 3 bases from V and 6 bases from J, with 12 bases in between. The CDR3 has 14 residues. This CDR3 reads CASSFPGTPNEQFF. The DNA of the CDR3 is TGTGCCAGCAGCTTTCCCGGGACTCCCAATGAGCAGTTCTTC.

The chain joins TRBV11-2 to TRBJ2-7, with D uncertain. Per the germline V gene, CDR1 is SGHAT and CDR2 is FQNNGV. With 6 bases removed from V and 2 bases from J, the gap between germline ends came to 17 bases. The CDR3 covers 15 residues. The CDR3 DNA reads TGTGCCAGCAGTCCAGTCCGAGGCAGCACCTACGAGCAGTACTTC. Translation gives CASSPVRGSTYEQYF.

CDR3 protein: CASSLQGVSPAYNEQFF. The CDR3 DNA follows: TGTGCCAGCAGCTTGCAAGGGGTCTCACCGGCTTACAATGAGCAGTTCTTC. V and J are TRBV5-6 and TRBJ2-1; a possible D gene is TRBD1 (5 bases). This CDR3 comprises 17 residues. Trimming stripped 1 base from V and 4 bases from J, with 18 bases between. Germline CDR1 and CDR2: SGHDT and YYEEEE.

The chain recombines TRBV19 with TRBJ2-3; TRBD1 might be the D (6 bases). The length of the CDR3 is 14 residues. The germline V gene encodes CDR1 LNHDA and CDR2 SQIVND (reference sequence). Trimming shortened V by 3 bases and J by 0 bases, and 7 bases separated the two germline ends. CDR3 bases: TGTGCCAGTAGTATCGACAGGAGCACAGATACGCAGTATTTT. It is translated as CASSIDRSTDTQYF.

CDR3 coding DNA: TGCGCCAGCAGCCAAGGTGCGACTGACTATAGCACAGATACGCAGTATTTT. It translates to CASSQGATDYSTDTQYF. The V and J genes are TRBV4-3 and TRBJ2-3; weak D call: TRBD2 (5 bases). The V gene lost 1 base and the J gene lost 0 bases, with 14 bases spanning the gap. There are 17 residues in the CDR3. The V gene's germline CDR1 is LGHNA and CDR2 YSLEER.

This chain connects TRBV7-3 to TRBJ2-3, with D possibly being TRBD1 (6 bases). This CDR3 is 15 amino acids long. Trimming cost V 5 bases and J 4 bases, with 16 bases left between them. Germline loops: CDR1 SGHTA, CDR2 FQGTGA. CDR3 bases: TGTGCCAGCAGCCCCACAGGGCTGGAAGCAGATACGCAGTATTTT. Encoded protein: CASSPTGLEADTQYF. Filled out from reference TRBV7-3 and TRBJ2-3, the complete variable domain reads GAGVSQTPSNKVTEKGKYVELRCDPISGHTALYWYRQSLGQGPEFLIYFQGTGAADDSGLPNDRFFAVRPEGSVSTLKIQRTERGDSAVYLCASSPTGLEADTQYFGPGTRLTVL.

This sequence joins TRBV10-3 and TRBJ1-1; tentatively, D is TRBD1 (6 bases). Germline V gives CDR1 ENHRY, CDR2 SYGVKD. The CDR3 runs to 14 residues. Between the trimmed V and J ends, which lost 3 bases and 4 bases, there was a span of 12 bases. This CDR3 reads CAISDPRRGTEAFF. DNA of the CDR3: TGTGCCATCAGTGATCCCCGCAGGGGCACTGAAGCTTTCTTT.

This rearrangement joins TRBV11-2 to TRBJ2-2, with TRBD2 matching 13 bases. Germline V gene data show CDR1 as SGHAT and CDR2 as FQNNGV. The CDR3 is made up of 18 amino acids. V lost 4 bases and J lost 3; bases outside the gene matches: 8. The CDR3 DNA follows: TGTGCCAGCAGCTCTACGGGACTAGCGGGGTATGACACCGGGGAGCTGTTTTTT. Translating gives CASSSTGLAGYDTGELFF.